This TCR beta chain was obtained from a study of cytomegalovirus exposure and HLA in healthy donors. CDR1 and CDR2 from the germline V gene are MNHNS and SASEGT. The J segment lost 3 bases and the V segment lost 8 bases, leaving 4 bases of the junction unmatched. The CDR3 is 14 residues long. Study-wide results and caveats: There were fewer than 200 TCR beta chains listed as cytomegalovirus-associated. Some public TCRs appeared in many individuals, while most sequences were rare.

The primer mix had 60 Vbeta and 13 Jbeta primers. Here immunoSEQ multiplex PCR was the method, and the copy in TCRdb shows in-frame clones only, minus some. The sample holds roughly 180,000 clones, approximately 81% seen once. Details on this clone: Antigen unknown.

Source material: PBMCs. The clonotype originates from a boy aged 2 to 10 in good health and CMV-seronegative. V is TRBV6-1 and J is TRBJ2-1; 10 bases align to TRBD2. The CDR3 bases are TGTGCCAGCGAGGCTAGCGGGGGCTACAATGAGCAGTTCTTC. Its protein product is CASEASGGYNEQFF.